This T cell receptor (beta chain) stems from a study of cytomegalovirus exposure and HLA in healthy donors (dated by TCRdb to between 2016 and 2019). Regarding the complete study: According to a later analysis, one platform produced both the 100 to 150 validation repertoires and the roughly 640 repertoires of the first cohort. The aim of the study was to test whether cataloging public T cell receptors could identify signatures of past pathogen exposure. Along with the 666-subject first cohort, a separate validation cohort of 120 different subjects was used. To predict cytomegalovirus infection status, the study combined high-throughput TCR immunosequencing, statistical association of individual TCRs with disease status, and machine learning.

The library was prepared using the immunoSEQ multiplex PCR assay. The authors' analysis ran thus. A statistical classification framework was built for diagnosing cytomegalovirus status from the catalog of TCR beta chain sequences. Not all clones reach the TCRdb copy of this immuneACCESS table, which keeps in-frame sequences only. Checked studies attribute under half of the gap to unresolved V genes and leave the rest unexplained. Clone size and V and J calls were adopted from that table, with D and trimming inferred from the DNA. The sample profile shows 260,000 or so clones; about 83% of them were found once. The ten largest account for 2.5% to 3% of the sample. CDR1 GTSNPN and CDR2 SVGIG are derived from the germline V gene (reference sequence). Measured from the cysteine to the phenylalanine, the CDR3 is 12 residues long. Left in the record is the CDR3 DNA by itself, 36 bases read in frame from the first base. The junction carries 7 bases between V and J, which are trimmed by 1 base and 6 bases respectively.

The donors belonged to the validation cohort of over a hundred subjects, which was separate from the approximately 700-subject first cohort. Broader findings and caveats from the paper: Most TCR sequences were observed very rarely across donors, whereas some public TCRs were present in many individuals. All 120 or so repertoires were used to score co-occurrence in the validation cohort in a later analysis, because that analysis had no HLA typing for the cohort. It was suggested by the authors that the approach could potentially be generalized to other disease states and immunological phenotypes. Subsequent analysis determined that TCRs grouped into clusters in the first cohort also showed a tendency toward co-occurrence across the roughly 120 validation repertoires, and about 93% of cluster scores exceeded 0. The classifier was reported to diagnose cytomegalovirus status with high specificity and sensitivity in both the original and validation cohorts. In the study, 150 to 200 TCR beta chains were listed as associated with cytomegalovirus. A few of the identified cytomegalovirus-associated TCR beta chains were confirmed in vitro to be specific for cytomegalovirus antigens.

In the case of this clone: What this receptor recognizes is not known. One base away there is no much larger clone; base qualities are not given.

The rearrangement joined TRBV30 to TRBJ1-5; the best D guess is TRBD1, with 5 bases matching. The receptor comes from a man aged 18 to 30 in good health and CMV-seronegative. Sequenced sample: PBMCs. The CDR3 has the sequence CAWSGDSQPQHF. The DNA reads TGTGCCTGGAGTGGCGACAGTCAGCCCCAGCATTTT.